Included here is one T cell receptor (beta chain) sequence, with context. Its antigen is unknown. The record originates from a study of blood T cells in healthy people across ages. Findings of the study overall: CMV infection status of these donors was not known.

A second PCR, run for roughly 7 to 11 cycles, used a sample-barcoded 5' primer plus a J-beta primer mix. Unique molecular identifiers of 12 random nucleotides labeled each cDNA. Sequencing of every sample gave 2.5 million or more CDR3-containing paired-end reads. MiXCR, run by TCRdb on the 5' RACE reads, gives a single entry per CDR3 protein. The sample lists approximately 1.5 million distinct CDR3 sequences, 42% occurring once. Germline assignment: CDR1 SGHKS and CDR2 YYEKEE (reference sequence). CDR3 length: 14 amino acids. V lost 6 bases and J lost 9; bases outside the gene matches: 11. The amount of total RNA extracted per sample was at least 6 micrograms.

Source material: blood. The receptor's source is a woman aged 18 to 35 in good health. The chain joins TRBV5-5 to TRBJ2-1, with TRBD1 matching over 8 bases. The CDR3 nucleotides are TGTGCCAGCAACAGACAGGGGAAAGATGGTGAGCAGTTCTTC. It is translated as CASNRQGKDGEQFF. The full variable domain, in which reference TRBV5-5 and TRBJ2-1 provide the parts outside the CDR3, is DAGVTQSPTHLIKTRGQQVTLRCSPISGHKSVSWYQQVLGQGPQFIFQYYEKEERGRGNFPDRFSARQFPNYSSELNVNALLLGDSALYLCASNRQGKDGEQFFGPGTRLTVL.